This passage covers 28 T cell receptor beta chains from one sample sequenced in a study of cytomegalovirus exposure and HLA in healthy donors. Both 60 Vbeta primers and 13 Jbeta primers went into the PCR. The data were produced by immunoSEQ multiplex PCR, yet TCRdb's version contains in-frame clones alone and is incomplete. Of 49,000 or so clones detected, around 85% appear once; the ten largest clones hold 2.5%. The sequenced sample was PBMCs. These receptors came from a boy between 5 and 17 years old in good health and CMV-seropositive.

The chain couples TRBV6-4 to TRBJ2-7, with a possible D match to TRBD1 (6 bases). Trimming removed 9 bases from V and 0 bases from J, with 15 bases in between. Germline V CDR1 and CDR2: MRHNA, SNTAGT. CDR3 length equals 14 residues. The CDR3 region is CARRTGQVSYEQYF. CDR3 in DNA: TGTGCCAGACGTACAGGGCAGGTCTCCTACGAGCAGTACTTC.

This rearrangement joins TRBV5-4 to TRBJ1-2; no firm D call. Germline V gene sequence: CDR1 SGHNT, CDR2 YYREEE (reference sequence). This CDR3 is 15 amino acids long. V was pared by 4 bases and J by 4 bases, with 17 bases between. The CDR3 DNA sequence: TGTGCCAGCAGCCCGTTAGGAGGAGGATCCTATGGCTACACCTTC. This codes for CASSPLGGGSYGYTF.

The V and J genes are TRBV2 and TRBJ2-1, with 8 bases matching TRBD2. The CDR3 is made up of 17 amino acids. J lost 4 bases, V lost 2 bases, and 10 bases had no gene match. CDR1 SNHLY and CDR2 FYNNEI come from the germline V gene. The CDR3 DNA is TGTGCCAGCAGTGAACCAATAGCGGGGTCGAAATACAATGAGCAGTTCTTC. Its protein product is CASSEPIAGSKYNEQFF.

The V and J genes are TRBV28 and TRBJ1-1; D call uncertain. With 0 bases removed from V and 4 bases from J, the gap between germline ends came to 15 bases. CDR1 MDHEN and CDR2 SYDVKM come from the germline V gene. The CDR3 totals 16 residues. DNA for the CDR3: TGTGCCAGCAGTTTATGGGTAGCGGGGAGGAGCACTGAAGCTTTCTTT. Its protein is CASSLWVAGRSTEAFF.

V is TRBV7-9 and J is TRBJ2-5, with 7 bases aligning to TRBD2. Germline CDR1 and CDR2: SEHNR and FQNEAQ (reference sequence). The V gene end was trimmed by 3 bases and the J gene end by 3 bases; junction bases not matched to a gene: 4. The CDR3 has 14 amino acids. CDR3 in amino acids: CASSLGGAEETQYF. In DNA form, the CDR3 reads TGTGCCAGCAGCTTGGGAGGGGCGGAAGAGACCCAGTACTTC.

The chain employs TRBV25-1 and TRBJ1-5; no clear D. This CDR3 is 14 amino acids long. Germline loops: CDR1 MGHDK, CDR2 SYGVNS. V was trimmed by 5 bases and J by 5 bases, leaving 13 bases between them. CDR3 amino acids: CASSRGHADQPQHF. The DNA of the CDR3 is TGTGCCAGCAGTAGAGGGCATGCCGATCAGCCCCAGCATTTT. Filled out from reference TRBV25-1 and TRBJ1-5, the complete variable domain reads EADIYQTPRYLVIGTGKKITLECSQTMGHDKMYWYQQDPGMELHLIHYSYGVNSTEKGDLSSESTVSRIRTEHFPLTLESARPSHTSQYLCASSRGHADQPQHFGDGTRLSIL.

This clone came up once. V gene TRBV11-3 combines with J gene TRBJ2-5; maybe TRBD1 (6 bases). Germline V gives CDR1 SGHNT, CDR2 YENEEA. The CDR3 has 19 amino acids. V was pared by 4 bases and J by 4 bases, with 28 bases between. The CDR3 spells CASSSTGRQDADRLETQYF. Here the CDR3 DNA reads TGTGCCAGCAGCTCCACAGGGCGACAAGATGCGGACCGGCTAGAGACCCAGTACTTC.

The V gene is TRBV5-1, the J gene TRBJ1-1; no clear D gene. V shed 0 bases and J shed 5 bases, with 11 bases lying between them. CDR3 size: 14 residues. Germline V gives CDR1 SGHRS, CDR2 YFSETQ. CDR3 nucleotides: TGCGCCAGCAGCTTGGCGACACCGAGTACTGAAGCTTTCTTT. It specifies CASSLATPSTEAFF.

In this sample, this clone turned up once. The chain is built from TRBV5-1 and TRBJ1-2, with D uncertain. V lost 1 base to trimming and J lost 4 bases, with 14 bases between them. This CDR3 spans 15 amino acids. The germline gives CDR1 SGHRS, CDR2 YFSETQ. CDR3 nucleotides: TGCGCCAGCAGCTTGCAGGTCTTCGGAGGCTATGGCTACACCTTC. Its protein product is CASSLQVFGGYGYTF.

The V gene is TRBV11-2, the J gene TRBJ1-2, with 8 bases identical to TRBD1. Germline CDR1 and CDR2: SGHAT and FQNNGV. J gave up 4 bases and V 1 base, and 5 bases lay outside the gene matches. The CDR3 loop spans 15 amino acids. CDR3 sequence: CASSLGRTGSYGYTF. Written as DNA, the CDR3 is TGTGCCAGCAGCTTAGGTCGGACAGGGTCCTATGGCTACACCTTC.

The gene calls are TRBV2 and TRBJ2-5; D is unclear. CDR1 and CDR2 from the germline V gene are SNHLY and FYNNEI. The CDR3 length is 13 residues. V was shortened by 1 base and J by 1 base, with 4 bases between the two germline ends. The CDR3 protein is CASSEGLQETQYF. CDR3 bases: TGTGCCAGCAGTGAAGGACTCCAAGAGACCCAGTACTTC.

This chain joins TRBV6-1 and TRBJ1-2; TRBD1 agrees at 8 bases. Germline CDR1 is MNHNS and CDR2 is SASEGT. This CDR3 has 13 residues. The J segment lost 6 bases and the V segment lost 5 bases, leaving 5 bases of the junction unmatched. This CDR3 is CASSTGTGDGYTF. For the CDR3, the DNA is TGTGCCAGCAGTACCGGGACAGGAGATGGCTACACCTTC.

On this clone itself: A junction boundary mismatches the germline segment, possibly from a read error. DNA of the CDR3: TGTTCCAGCACCTTTACCCAGGGAGGGTCCGAGCAGTACTTC. It codes for CSSTFTQGGSEQYF. The chain uses TRBV7-9 and TRBJ2-7, with 7 bases fitting TRBD2. The V gene's germline CDR1 is SEHNR and CDR2 FQNEAQ (reference sequence). The length of the CDR3 is 14 residues.

The V call is TRBV4-2, the J call TRBJ1-2, with 7 bases matching TRBD1. The CDR3 runs to 16 residues. V dropped 0 bases and J dropped 5; count of bases not matched to a gene: 9. Germline V gives CDR1 LGHNA, CDR2 YNFKEQ. CDR3 amino acids: CASSQEGNRGGYGYTF. CDR3 in DNA: TGTGCCAGCAGCCAAGAAGGCAACAGGGGCGGGTATGGCTACACCTTC.

V gene TRBV12-5 combines with J gene TRBJ2-5, with 11 positions matching TRBD2. The CDR3 runs to 16 residues. J was trimmed by 4 bases and V by 1 base; bases with no gene match: 5. CDR1 and CDR2 from the germline V gene are LGHNT and FRNRAP. This chain's CDR3 is CASGLGASGGTETQYF. The CDR3 bases are TGTGCTAGTGGTTTGGGGGCTAGCGGGGGGACAGAGACCCAGTACTTC.

V is TRBV5-1 and J is TRBJ2-2; 9 bases fit TRBD1. The germline V gene has CDR1 SGHRS and CDR2 YFSETQ. This CDR3 is 18 amino acids long. Unmatched junction bases numbered 11, after V lost 1 base and J lost 4 bases. CDR3 nucleotide sequence: TGCGCCAGCAGCTTGATGGGACAGGGACCCGATGTCACCGGGGAGCTGTTTTTT. This encodes CASSLMGQGPDVTGELFF.

V gene TRBV12-5 combines with J gene TRBJ1-2; TRBD1 aligns across 7 bases. V was clipped by 1 base and J by 5 bases; unmatched bases: 10. Per the germline V gene, CDR1 is LGHNT and CDR2 is FRNRAP. CDR3 length: 16 amino acids. This chain's CDR3 is CASGLAGQNLFYGYTF. The CDR3 DNA follows: TGTGCTAGTGGTTTGGCGGGACAGAATTTATTTTATGGCTACACCTTC.

The chain combines TRBV4-2 with TRBJ1-1, with D perhaps matching TRBD1 (6 bases). With 3 bases removed from V and 8 bases from J, the gap between germline ends came to 10 bases. CDR3 size: 12 residues. Germline V gene lookup returns CDR1 LGHNA and CDR2 YNFKEQ. The CDR3 loop reads CASSHLGTEAFF. The CDR3 nucleotides read TGTGCCAGCAGCCACCTCGGGACAGAAGCTTTCTTT.

This clone was picked up one time. V usage is TRBV7-9 and J usage is TRBJ2-7; a weak D match, TRBD1 (5 bases). The germline V gene encodes CDR1 SEHNR and CDR2 FQNEAQ (reference sequence). This CDR3 is built from 14 residues. The V and J ends lost 5 bases and 6 bases respectively, with 17 bases between them. In DNA form, the CDR3 reads TGTGCCAGCAGCCACTCCCGCAGGGTCTCCGAGCAGTACTTC. Its protein is CASSHSRRVSEQYF.

The chain uses TRBV5-8 and TRBJ1-6; no firm D call. Deletions cut 0 bases from V and 8 bases from J, with 9 bases between. CDR3 length: 14 residues. Germline CDR1 is SGHTS and CDR2 is YDEGEE. The CDR3 coding sequence is TGTGCCAGCAGCTTGGGAGATTCCTATTCACCCCTCCACTTT. The encoded protein is CASSLGDSYSPLHF.

This clone was found a few times. The rearrangement joins TRBV4-2 to TRBJ1-6; D is perhaps TRBD1 (5 bases). Looked up from germline, CDR1 is LGHNA and CDR2 is YNFKEQ. The CDR3 is 14 amino acids. V was clipped by 0 bases and J by 6 bases, with 6 bases between them. The CDR3 here is CASSQEQVNSPLHF. The DNA for the CDR3 is TGTGCCAGCAGCCAAGAACAGGTTAATTCACCCCTCCACTTT.

The V gene is TRBV11-1, the J gene TRBJ2-7; unclear D gene. V gave up 3 bases and J gave up 7 bases, with 7 bases separating them. This CDR3 is 11 amino acids long. Germline CDR1 and CDR2: SGHAT and FQDESV (reference sequence). The CDR3 sequence is CASSFELEQYF. The CDR3 nucleotides are TGTGCCAGCAGCTTCGAGCTGGAGCAGTACTTC.

The rearrangement joins TRBV7-9 to TRBJ1-2; D remains ambiguous. Trimming shortened V by 0 bases and J by 8 bases, and 13 bases separated the two germline ends. Germline V gene lookup returns CDR1 SEHNR and CDR2 FQNEAQ (reference sequence). The CDR3 contains 14 residues. The CDR3: CASSLARLPGGYTF. In nucleotides, the CDR3 is TGTGCCAGCAGCTTAGCGCGTCTCCCGGGGGGCTACACCTTC.

The chain joins TRBV6-1 to TRBJ2-5; the D gene is possibly TRBD1 (6 bases). Germline V CDR1 and CDR2: MNHNS, SASEGT. This CDR3 contains 15 residues. The germline V and J ends were trimmed by 1 base and 9 bases, with 18 bases remaining between them. CDR3 in amino acids: CASSEVVRKGEAQYF. CDR3 DNA: TGTGCCAGCAGTGAAGTCGTTAGAAAGGGGGAAGCCCAGTACTTC.

This chain joins TRBV29-1 and TRBJ2-7; 7 positions agree with TRBD1. In germline, CDR1 is SQVTM, CDR2 ANQGSEA. The V segment lost 7 bases and the J segment 1 base; nucleotides outside the gene matches: 4. The CDR3 is 12 amino acids. The CDR3 nucleotides read TGCAGCGACTGGACAGGATCCTACGAGCAGTACTTC. It encodes CSDWTGSYEQYF.

The chain recombines TRBV5-1 with TRBJ2-5; maybe TRBD1 (6 bases). The CDR3 has 15 amino acids. Germline V gives CDR1 SGHRS, CDR2 YFSETQ. Between the trimmed V and J ends, which lost 1 base and 2 bases, there was a span of 12 bases. CDR3 in DNA: TGCGCCAGCAGCTTGTTCAGGGGTCCTCAAGAGACCCAGTACTTC. This sequence encodes CASSLFRGPQETQYF.

The rearrangement joins TRBV10-3 to TRBJ1-1; no clear D gene. Trimming took off 10 bases at V and 1 base at J, with 7 bases between the two ends. The CDR3 contains 11 residues. Germline CDR1 is ENHRY and CDR2 is SYGVKD. This CDR3 is CASGGNTEAFF. Here the CDR3 DNA reads TGTGCCAGTGGAGGGAACACTGAAGCTTTCTTT.

This clone occurred once. CDR3 region: CASSPQGPFAETF. DNA for the CDR3: TGTGCCAGCAGCCCACAGGGTCCCTTTGCAGAAACCTTC. The chain combines TRBV11-2 with TRBJ1-2; weak D call: TRBD1 (6 bases). The CDR3 runs 13 residues. Trimming left V 5 bases short and J 14 bases short, with 21 bases between. Germline V gives CDR1 SGHAT, CDR2 FQNNGV. Variable domain in full (rest from reference TRBV11-2 and TRBJ1-2): EAGVAQSPRYKIIEKRQSVAFWCNPISGHATLYWYQQILGQGPKLLIQFQNNGVVDDSQLPKDRFSAERLKGVDSTLKIQPAKLEDSAVYLCASSPQGPFAETFGSGTRLTVV.